The 19 T cell receptor beta chains presented below share a single source sample, sequenced in a study of regulatory T cells in long-lasting Graves disease. The time point: newly diagnosed GD, antithyroid drugs for less than 3 months. Researchers made the TCR library from RNA that was extracted from PBMCs. Arm-PCR with iRepertoire HTBI primers amplified the CDR3 regions for these TCR beta libraries. MiXCR, applied by TCRdb to the multiplex PCR reads, yields one record per CDR3 protein. Found here are 200,000 to 250,000 distinct CDR3 sequences, around 20% of them singletons; the top ten hold around 13%. Sample: peripheral blood mononuclear cells (PBMCs), taken at new diagnosis, from a patient treated with antithyroid drugs. These receptors originate from a female donor with Graves disease.

This clonotype was seen ten or more times. This chain uses TRBV28 with TRBJ1-1, with no clear D. Per the germline V gene, CDR1 is MDHEN and CDR2 is SYDVKM. The V and J ends lost 6 bases and 2 bases respectively, with 7 bases between them. The CDR3 contains 12 residues. The CDR3 DNA is TGTGCCAGCAGCTTCGGCAACACTGAAGCTTTCTTT. Translation: CASSFGNTEAFF.

As for this clonotype: A clone one base away is much larger, so this may be a read error. CDR3 nucleotide sequence: TGTGCCATGCAAGCGGAGGATGAGCAGTTCTTC. It encodes CAMQAEDEQFF. The J gene is TRBJ2-1, the V gene TRBV6-1; possibly TRBD2 for D (5 bases). The CDR3 runs 11 residues. The V and J ends lost 10 bases and 8 bases respectively, with 12 bases between them. Germline-derived CDR1 and CDR2 are MNHNS and SASEGT.

The chain employs TRBV11-2 and TRBJ2-1; 10 bases are a match to TRBD2. Germline CDR1 reads SGHAT; CDR2 reads FQNNGV. The CDR3 has 15 amino acids. The J segment lost 8 bases and the V segment lost 2 bases, leaving 6 bases of the junction unmatched. The CDR3 sequence: CASSLIPSGSYEQFF. The CDR3 DNA reads as TGTGCCAGCAGCTTAATCCCTAGCGGGAGTTATGAGCAGTTCTTC.

Many counts were recorded for this clonotype. This chain joins TRBV3-1 and TRBJ2-1, with 8 nucleotides matching TRBD1. The CDR3 is 14 residues long. The trim removed 4 bases at V and 7 bases at J, leaving 6 bases unmatched. Germline V lookup: CDR1 LGHDT, CDR2 YNNKEL (reference sequence). DNA for the CDR3: TGTGCCAGCAGCCCTACAGGGGGAAGGAATGAGCAGTTCTTC. Translating gives CASSPTGGRNEQFF.

This clonotype was observed many times. The chain combines TRBV2 with TRBJ2-7; TRBD2 matches at 12 bases. Germline V CDR1 and CDR2: SNHLY, FYNNEI. V lost 8 bases and J lost 5; bases outside the gene matches: 7. The CDR3 runs to 14 residues. The CDR3 bases are TGTGCCAGCCATCCGGGACTAGCGGGTCACGAGCAGTACTTC. Its translation: CASHPGLAGHEQYF.

The sample holds many counts of this clonotype. The CDR3 nucleotides are TGTGCCAGCAGTTTATTCCCGCCATTTGAGAGCACAGATACGCAGTATTTT. Protein sequence: CASSLFPPFESTDTQYF. This chain uses TRBV27 with TRBJ2-3; D ambiguous. The CDR3 is 17 residues long. Germline V gene sequence: CDR1 MNHEY, CDR2 SMNVEV (reference sequence). V was clipped by 1 base and J by 0 bases, with 14 bases between them.

In this sample, this clonotype turned up a few times. This chain uses TRBV15 with TRBJ2-7, with a weak D call TRBD1 (5 bases). Germline V CDR1 and CDR2: LNHNV, YYDKDF (reference sequence). The CDR3 loop spans 15 amino acids. With 4 bases removed from V and 6 bases from J, the gap between germline ends came to 19 bases. The CDR3 DNA is TGTGCCACCAGCATGGGGCTACTTACTGAGAGCGAGCAGTACTTC. This codes for CATSMGLLTESEQYF.

Many counts were recorded for this clonotype. The chain is built from TRBV30 and TRBJ2-1; 11 bases map to TRBD2. Trimming at V came to 2 bases and at J to 8 bases, leaving 23 bases not matched to a gene. In germline, CDR1 is GTSNPN, CDR2 SVGIG (reference sequence). This CDR3 has 20 residues. The CDR3 here is CAWSPPPSPTSGTLNDEQFF. The CDR3 region has the DNA TGTGCCTGGAGTCCTCCCCCCTCTCCGACTAGCGGGACTCTTAATGATGAGCAGTTCTTC.

This clonotype was seen repeatedly, ten times or more. The chain employs TRBV5-1 and TRBJ2-3; D is perhaps TRBD2 (7 bases). CDR3 length: 15 residues. Germline CDR1 and CDR2: SGHRS and YFSETQ. V lost 4 bases, J lost 6 bases, and 18 bases lay in between. The CDR3 nucleotides read TGCGCCAGCAGCCAATCAGGAAGGGGGGGGGATACGCAGTATTTT. This gives the protein CASSQSGRGGDTQYF.

A remark on this clonotype: A much more abundant neighbour one base away suggests this may be a read error. The rearrangement uses TRBV20-1 and TRBJ2-3; 7 bases are shared with TRBD2. Germline V gene data show CDR1 as DFQATT and CDR2 as SNEGSKA (reference sequence). The CDR3 loop spans 15 amino acids. V was pared by 6 bases and J by 4 bases, with 13 bases of the junction left unmatched. The CDR3 loop is CSAGRSAGRADTQYF. DNA of the CDR3: TGCAGTGCAGGGAGGTCGGCAGGGAGGGCAGATACGCAGTATTTT.

At least ten counts were recorded for this clonotype. The V call is TRBV11-1, the J call TRBJ2-7, with TRBD2 matching over 7 bases. The CDR3 is 15 amino acids. Germline V lookup: CDR1 SGHAT, CDR2 FQDESV (reference sequence). V was pared by 6 bases and J by 0 bases, with 8 bases of the junction left unmatched. The CDR3 spells CASSFGLGSSYEQYF. The CDR3 bases are TGTGCCAGCAGTTTTGGACTAGGCAGCTCCTACGAGCAGTACTTC.

Concerning this clonotype: This sequence is one base from a far larger clone and is likely a read error. The chain uses TRBV10-3 and TRBJ2-7, with TRBD2 matching 7 bases. Looked up from germline, CDR1 is ENHRY and CDR2 is SYGVKD. Trimming removed 1 base from V and 7 bases from J; junction bases left unmatched: 19. This CDR3 region has 18 residues. The CDR3 here is CAISELEGGGSTYNEQYF. The CDR3 nucleotides read TGTGCCATCAGTGAGTTGGAGGGCGGGGGTAGCACCTACAATGAGCAGTACTTC.

This clonotype showed up just once. V gene TRBV7-2 combines with J gene TRBJ2-3; TRBD2 might be the D (6 bases). From germline, CDR1 is SGHTA and CDR2 FQGNSA. The CDR3 is made up of 16 amino acids. Trimming removed 1 base at V and 4 bases at J, with 15 bases between. The CDR3 sequence: CASSLDASDSADTQYF. DNA for the CDR3: TGTGCCAGCAGCTTAGACGCTAGCGATAGCGCAGATACGCAGTATTTT.

This clonotype was counted many times. The chain carries TRBV18 and TRBJ2-5, with D tentatively TRBD1 (6 bases). Trimming removed 3 bases from V and 4 bases from J, with 9 bases in between. Germline assignment: CDR1 KGHSH and CDR2 LQKENI. The CDR3 has 13 residues. DNA for the CDR3: TGTGCCAGCTCACCCTCCAGGGGAGAGACCCAGTACTTC. It yields the protein CASSPSRGETQYF.

This chain uses TRBV4-3 with TRBJ1-5; TRBD1 agrees at 8 bases. Losses at the gene ends were 7 bases for V and 6 bases for J; bases not matched to a gene: 11. Germline V CDR1 and CDR2: LGHNA, YSLEER. The CDR3 is 15 residues long. The DNA of the CDR3 is TGCGCCAGCAATTGGGATACCACAGGGGGTCAGCCCCAGCATTTT. Its translation: CASNWDTTGGQPQHF.

This clonotype showed up many times. The J gene is TRBJ2-7, the V gene TRBV6-1; D possibly corresponds to TRBD2 (6 bases). The germline gives CDR1 MNHNS, CDR2 SASEGT. Trimming took off 11 bases at V and 4 bases at J, with 21 bases between the two ends. This CDR3 is 14 amino acids long. CDR3 protein: CAPRRPRDSYEQYF. The CDR3, as DNA: TGTGCCCCCAGGCGCCCTCGGGACTCTTACGAGCAGTACTTC.

This clonotype was detected a few times. A much larger clone sits a single nucleotide away, making a read error possible. V and J are TRBV20-1 and TRBJ2-3; tentative D call: TRBD2 (5 bases). CDR3 size: 14 residues. Germline CDR1 reads DFQATT; CDR2 reads SNEGSKA (reference sequence). DNA of the CDR3: TGCAGTGCTAAAGACGATGCTAGCACAGATACGCGGTATTTT. This sequence encodes CSAKDDASTDTRYF.

This clonotype has a count of ten or more. The chain is built from TRBV12-3 or TRBV12-4 and TRBJ2-2, with D unclear. Trimming stripped 5 bases from V and 4 bases from J, with 5 bases between. This CDR3 contains 12 residues. The CDR3 DNA follows: TGTGCCAGCAGTCAGCCCACCGGGGAGCTGTTTTTT. Amino acids: CASSQPTGELFF.

Many counts were recorded for this clonotype. The rearrangement links TRBV6-1 to TRBJ2-3, with 7 bases aligning to TRBD1. CDR1 is MNHNS, CDR2 SASEGT, per germline. The CDR3 consists of 14 residues. The junction had 5 bases not matched to a gene; V was cut back by 4 bases and J by 4 bases. DNA for the CDR3: TGTGCCAGCAGTGGCTCGACAGGGTCAGATACGCAGTATTTT. Its translation: CASSGSTGSDTQYF.